This T cell receptor (beta chain) was identified during a study of T cell clonality in common variable immunodeficiency. Assay used: immunoSEQ multiplex PCR; TCRdb lists only in-frame clones, some missing. This sample has around 52,000 clones, each found more than once. This clone has ten or more counts. The read falls 3 residues short of the CDR3 end, and the missing part is taken from the germline J gene. Germline CDR1 SGHTA, CDR2 FQGNSA. The V end was cut by 5 bases, the J end by 0 bases, with 11 bases between. The CDR3 spans 14 residues. Specimen: peripheral blood mononuclear cells. This sequence joins TRBV7-2 and TRBJ2-7; D is possibly TRBD2 (6 bases). The receptor was isolated from a person between 18 and 75 years old in good health. The part of the CDR3 DNA that was read is TGTGCCAGCAGCCTCGGGACTGACTCCTACGAG. Translation: CASSLGTDSYE. The full-length CDR3 reads as CASSLGTDSYEQYF. The whole variable domain, filled in from reference TRBV7-2 and TRBJ2-7, reads GAGVSQSPSNKVTEKGKDVELRCDPISGHTALYWYRQSLGQGLEFLIYFQGNSAPDKSGLPSDRFSAERTGGSVSTLTIQRTQQEDSAVYLCASSLGTDSYEQYFGPGTRLTVT.